A single sample gave rise to the 15 T cell receptor beta chains below, sequenced in a study of Graves' ophthalmopathy and Graves' hyperthyroidism (dated by TCRdb to the late 2010s). The sequencer was an Illumina HiSeq 2000. TCR beta CDR3 regions were amplified from RNA transcripts for repertoire sequencing. A first-round RT-PCR used HTBI primers with the Qiagen OneStep RT-PCR kit, followed by a second-round multiplex PCR, size selection and purification. TCRdb redid the processing of the public reads, applying fastp at Q25 and MiXCR, and retained in-frame beta chains. Rows with a matching CDR3 protein are joined into one entry that keeps the most common DNA and genes. For this sample there are under 800,000 distinct CDR3 sequences; 22% appear just once. The top ten hold more than 5.5% of the sample. Specimen: peripheral blood. The receptors stem from a woman under 30 with stable Graves' hyperthyroidism. Some clones in this sample may be carry-over from other donors' samples. Donor details come from another sample of the same person, matched by shared clones.

This clonotype was recorded many times. One end of the junction varies from germline; a read error may be responsible. The V and J genes are TRBV7-2 and TRBJ2-5, with D hard to call. Per germline, CDR1 SGHTA and CDR2 FQGNSA. There are 14 residues in the CDR3. The CDR3 reads CASSFETFQETQYF. The DNA for the CDR3 is TGTGCAAGCAGCTTTGAGACATTTCAAGAGACCCAGTACTTC. The full variable domain, in which reference TRBV7-2 and TRBJ2-5 provide the parts outside the CDR3, is GAGVSQSPSNKVTEKGKDVELRCDPISGHTALYWYRQSLGQGLEFLIYFQGNSAPDKSGLPSDRFSAERTGGSVSTLTIQRTQQEDSAVYLCASSFETFQETQYFGPGTRLLVL.

This clonotype was observed many times. This chain links TRBV27 with TRBJ1-2; D uncertain. Deletions cut 6 bases from V and 4 bases from J, with 9 bases between. CDR1 and CDR2 (germline): MNHEY, SMNVEV (reference sequence). CDR3 size: 12 residues. The CDR3 coding sequence is TGTGCCAGCAGGGGTCCCCTCTATGGCTACACCTTC. This codes for CASRGPLYGYTF.

V and J are TRBV5-1 and TRBJ1-2; a weak D match, TRBD1 (5 bases). Germline V CDR1 and CDR2: SGHRS, YFSETQ. This CDR3 comprises 14 residues. Trimming cost V 1 base and J 2 bases, with 9 bases left between them. The CDR3 DNA is TGCGCCAGCAGCTTGCCCGGGGGAAACTATGGCTACACCTTC. Translation gives CASSLPGGNYGYTF.

This chain uses TRBV6-1 with TRBJ2-4, with TRBD2 identical over 12 bases. V gave up 2 bases and J gave up 4 bases; unmatched junction bases: 0. Per the germline V gene, CDR1 is MNHNS and CDR2 is SASEGT. The CDR3 contains 15 residues. In DNA form, the CDR3 reads TGTGCCAGCAGTGAACTAGCGGGGGGGAAAAACATTCAGTACTTC. Translation gives CASSELAGGKNIQYF.

This clonotype was counted ten times or more. The chain combines TRBV6-5 with TRBJ1-2; the D gene is possibly TRBD1 (5 bases). The CDR3 spans 14 residues. Trimming took off 6 bases at V and 2 bases at J, with 13 bases between the two ends. The germline V gene encodes CDR1 MNHEY and CDR2 SVGAGI. The CDR3 here is CASRTPQGNYGYTF. The CDR3 DNA reads TGTGCCAGCAGGACCCCCCAGGGCAACTATGGCTACACCTTC.

In the case of this clonotype: A clone one base away is much larger, so this may be a read error. The V call is TRBV20-1, the J call TRBJ2-7, with 11 bases aligning to TRBD2. The CDR3 consists of 17 residues. In germline, CDR1 is DFQATT, CDR2 SNEGSKA (reference sequence). Trimming cost V 0 bases and J 3 bases; bases outside gene matches: 10. The chain's CDR3 is CSARDYTGLAGRYEQYF. The CDR3 DNA is TGCAGTGCTAGAGATTACACCGGACTAGCGGGCCGCTACGAGCAGTACTTC.

There are a few counts of this clonotype. The chain is built from TRBV7-2 and TRBJ2-7, with D unclear. CDR1 is SGHTA and CDR2 is FQGNSA in the germline V gene. The CDR3 contains 15 residues. The V end was cut by 2 bases, the J end by 4 bases, with 15 bases between. The CDR3 loop is CASSLFSATPYEQYF. CDR3 sequence (DNA): TGTGCCAGCAGCTTATTTTCCGCAACCCCTTACGAGCAGTACTTC.

The chain recombines TRBV27 with TRBJ1-2; 7 bases are shared with TRBD1. The CDR3 covers 14 residues. V was pared by 5 bases and J by 6 bases, with 9 bases of the junction left unmatched. Germline V CDR1 and CDR2: MNHEY, SMNVEV (reference sequence). The CDR3 nucleotides read TGTGCCAGCAGTCCTGGGGACAGCGTCGATGGCTACACCTTC. Amino acid sequence: CASSPGDSVDGYTF.

V usage is TRBV11-3 and J usage is TRBJ2-7; maybe TRBD2 (5 bases). The CDR3 is 15 amino acids. Germline assignment: CDR1 SGHNT and CDR2 YENEEA. Trimming took 3 bases from V and 4 from J, leaving 16 bases between them. The CDR3 bases are TGTGCCAGCAGCTTGGTACCCAGGACTGATTACGAGCAGTACTTC. This encodes CASSLVPRTDYEQYF.

This clonotype was recorded at least ten times. The J gene is TRBJ2-2, the V gene TRBV5-1; possibly TRBD1 for D (6 bases). V was pared by 7 bases and J by 4 bases, with 17 bases between. Germline CDR1 is SGHRS and CDR2 is YFSETQ. CDR3 size: 15 residues. The CDR3: CASGWTALTTGELFF. DNA of the CDR3: TGCGCCAGCGGGTGGACAGCCCTGACCACCGGGGAGCTGTTTTTT.

The rearrangement links TRBV2 to TRBJ2-2, with a weak D call TRBD2 (5 bases). The germline V and J ends were trimmed by 5 bases and 8 bases, with 12 bases remaining between them. This CDR3 has 13 residues. From germline, CDR1 is SNHLY and CDR2 FYNNEI. The CDR3 loop reads CASSTGFPGELFF. Here the CDR3 DNA reads TGTGCCAGCAGTACGGGATTCCCAGGGGAGCTGTTTTTT.

On this clonotype itself: A much larger clone lies a single base off, so this may be a read error. Because it lacks the conserved phenylalanine or tryptophan at the end, this CDR3 is likely a read error. J is TRBJ2-2 and V is TRBV2, with D uncertain. The V end lost 7 bases, the J end lost 1 base, and 7 bases lay between the germline ends. Germline V lookup: CDR1 SNHLY, CDR2 FYNNEI. The CDR3 consists of 13 residues. The CDR3 protein is CASTLRNTGELFL. CDR3 coding DNA: TGTGCCAGCACCCTCAGGAACACCGGGGAGCTGTTTTTG.

Only a few counts were recorded for this clonotype. The rearrangement joins TRBV4-2 to TRBJ1-1, with TRBD1 matching 9 bases. Losses at the gene ends were 2 bases for V and 5 bases for J; bases not matched to a gene: 6. The CDR3 is made up of 15 amino acids. Germline CDR1 is LGHNA and CDR2 is YNFKEQ. Here the CDR3 reads CASSQPDRGGTEAFF. In nucleotides, the CDR3 is TGTGCCAGCAGCCAACCCGACAGGGGGGGGACTGAAGCTTTCTTT.

This clonotype was picked up many times. This chain connects TRBV30 to TRBJ1-3; D is perhaps TRBD1 (5 bases). Germline CDR1 GTSNPN, CDR2 SVGIG (reference sequence). The CDR3 has 14 residues. Trimming took 0 bases from V and 2 from J, leaving 8 bases between them. The CDR3 reads CAWSVSRAGNTIYF. For the CDR3, the DNA is TGTGCCTGGAGTGTTAGCAGGGCTGGAAACACCATATATTTT.

Here the CDR3 reads CASSYRGIGNTEAFF. In nucleotides, the CDR3 is TGTGCCAGCAGTTATAGGGGTATTGGGAACACTGAAGCTTTCTTT. The rearrangement links TRBV6-5 to TRBJ1-1; the D gene is possibly TRBD1 (5 bases). Germline CDR1 and CDR2: MNHEY and SVGAGI. The V end lost 3 bases, the J end lost 1 base, and 12 bases lay between the germline ends. This CDR3 region has 15 residues.